This TCR beta chain derives from a study of post-analysis software for immune sequencing data. General study findings and limits: Controls showed significantly higher normalized Chao1 diversity than did multiple sclerosis patients. TRBV5-6, TRBV5-1 and TRBV20-1 were among four or five TRBV segments more frequent in patients than controls.

Per germline, CDR1 DFQATT and CDR2 SNEGSKA (reference sequence). There are 16 residues in the CDR3. The V gene lost 6 bases and the J gene lost 3 bases, with 22 bases spanning the gap. Incorporated into the TCR beta cDNA libraries were unique molecular identifiers, which served to reduce PCR and sequencing biases. A population of about 0.95 to 11 million T cells gave rise to roughly 490,000 cDNA molecules. TCRdb itself ran the PCR reads through MiXCR, one entry per CDR3 protein. The table shows 500,000 to 600,000 distinct CDR3 sequences, with about 40% occurring only once. On this clonotype: Its antigen is as yet unknown.

The clonotype was recovered from a girl aged 5-17 years with multiple sclerosis. Sequencing was performed on blood. V gene TRBV20-1 combines with J gene TRBJ2-3; perhaps TRBD2 as D (5 bases). The CDR3: CSATGSTVFRTDTQYF. The CDR3 region has the DNA TGCAGTGCAACGGGATCGACTGTGTTCAGGACAGATACGCAGTATTTT.